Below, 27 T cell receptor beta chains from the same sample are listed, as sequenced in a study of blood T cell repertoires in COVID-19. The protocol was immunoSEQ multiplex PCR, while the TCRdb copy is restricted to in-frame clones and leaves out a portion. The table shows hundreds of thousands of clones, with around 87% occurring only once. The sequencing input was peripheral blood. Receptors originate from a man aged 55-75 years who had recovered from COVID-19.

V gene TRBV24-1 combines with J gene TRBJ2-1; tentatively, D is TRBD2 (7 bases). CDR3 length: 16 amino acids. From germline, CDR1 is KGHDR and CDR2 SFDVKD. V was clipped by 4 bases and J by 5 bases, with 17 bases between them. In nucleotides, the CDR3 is TGTGCCACCAGTGACCCCGGGGGGCGGGGCCACAATGAGCAGTTCTTC. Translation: CATSDPGGRGHNEQFF.

CDR3 sequence reads: CASSLDGQPNSPLHF. The CDR3 nucleotides read TGCGCCAGCAGCTTGGATGGACAACCTAATTCACCCCTCCACTTT. V and J are TRBV5-1 and TRBJ1-6; a possible D gene is TRBD1 (5 bases). Between the trimmed V and J ends, which lost 0 bases and 6 bases, there was a span of 10 bases. Germline loops: CDR1 SGHRS, CDR2 YFSETQ. The CDR3 contains 15 residues. Together with reference TRBV5-1 and TRBJ1-6, the CDR3 gives the full variable domain: KAGVTQTPRYLIKTRGQQVTLSCSPISGHRSVSWYQQTPGQGLQFLFEYFSETQRNKGNFPGRFSGRQFSNSRSEMNVSTLELGDSALYLCASSLDGQPNSPLHFGNGTRLTVT.

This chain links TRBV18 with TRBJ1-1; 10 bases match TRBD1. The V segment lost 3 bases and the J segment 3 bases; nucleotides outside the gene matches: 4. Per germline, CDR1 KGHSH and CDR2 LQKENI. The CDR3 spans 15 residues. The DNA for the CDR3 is TGTGCCAGCTCACCGGGGACAGGGGCGGACACTGAAGCTTTCTTT. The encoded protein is CASSPGTGADTEAFF.

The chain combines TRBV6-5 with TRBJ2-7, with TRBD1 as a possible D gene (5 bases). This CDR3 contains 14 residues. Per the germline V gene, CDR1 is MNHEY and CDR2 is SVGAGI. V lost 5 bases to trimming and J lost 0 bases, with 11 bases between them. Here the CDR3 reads CASSLTARSYEQYF. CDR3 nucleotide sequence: TGTGCCAGCAGTCTGACAGCCCGCTCCTACGAGCAGTACTTC.

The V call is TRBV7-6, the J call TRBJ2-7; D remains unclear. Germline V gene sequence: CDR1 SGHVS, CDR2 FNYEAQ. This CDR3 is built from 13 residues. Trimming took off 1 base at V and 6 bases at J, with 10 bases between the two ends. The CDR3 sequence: CASSLGHSGEQYF. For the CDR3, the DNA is TGTGCCAGCAGCTTAGGACACTCCGGCGAGCAGTACTTC.

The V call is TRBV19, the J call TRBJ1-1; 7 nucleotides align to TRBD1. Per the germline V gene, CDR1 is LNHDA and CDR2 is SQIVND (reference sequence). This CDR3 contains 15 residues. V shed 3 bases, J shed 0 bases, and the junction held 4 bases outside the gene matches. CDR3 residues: CASSILRGMNTEAFF. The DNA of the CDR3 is TGTGCCAGTAGTATTCTCAGGGGGATGAACACTGAAGCTTTCTTT.

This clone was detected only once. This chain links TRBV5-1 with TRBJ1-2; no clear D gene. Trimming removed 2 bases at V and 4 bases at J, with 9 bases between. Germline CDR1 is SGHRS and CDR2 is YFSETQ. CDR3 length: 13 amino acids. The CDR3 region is CASSFSVSYGYTF. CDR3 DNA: TGCGCCAGCAGCTTCTCAGTGTCCTATGGCTACACCTTC. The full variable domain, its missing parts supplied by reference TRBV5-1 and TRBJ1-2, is KAGVTQTPRYLIKTRGQQVTLSCSPISGHRSVSWYQQTPGQGLQFLFEYFSETQRNKGNFPGRFSGRQFSNSRSEMNVSTLELGDSALYLCASSFSVSYGYTFGSGTRLTVV.

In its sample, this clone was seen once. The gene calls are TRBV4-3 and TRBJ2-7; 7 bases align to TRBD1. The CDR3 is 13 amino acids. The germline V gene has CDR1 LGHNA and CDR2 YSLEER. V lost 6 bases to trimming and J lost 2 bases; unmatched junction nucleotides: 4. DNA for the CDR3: TGCGCCAGCAGTACAGGGGTTGCCTACGAGCAGTACTTC. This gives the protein CASSTGVAYEQYF.

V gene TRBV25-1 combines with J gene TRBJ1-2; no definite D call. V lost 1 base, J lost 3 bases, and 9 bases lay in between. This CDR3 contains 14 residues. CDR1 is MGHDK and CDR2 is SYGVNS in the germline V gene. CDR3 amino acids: CASSESFFYYGYTF. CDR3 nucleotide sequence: TGTGCCAGCAGTGAATCTTTCTTTTACTATGGCTACACCTTC.

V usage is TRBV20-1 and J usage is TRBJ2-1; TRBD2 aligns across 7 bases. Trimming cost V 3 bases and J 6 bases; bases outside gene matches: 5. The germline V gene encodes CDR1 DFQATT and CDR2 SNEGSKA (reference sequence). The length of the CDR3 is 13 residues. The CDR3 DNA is TGCAGTGCTAGTGGGACTACCGCCAATGAGCAGTTCTTC. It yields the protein CSASGTTANEQFF.

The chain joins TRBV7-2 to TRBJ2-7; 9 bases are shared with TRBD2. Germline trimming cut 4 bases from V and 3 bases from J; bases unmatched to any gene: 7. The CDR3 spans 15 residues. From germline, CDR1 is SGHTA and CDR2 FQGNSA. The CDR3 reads CASSSVAGANYEQYF. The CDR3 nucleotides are TGTGCCAGCAGCTCCGTAGCGGGGGCCAACTACGAGCAGTACTTC.

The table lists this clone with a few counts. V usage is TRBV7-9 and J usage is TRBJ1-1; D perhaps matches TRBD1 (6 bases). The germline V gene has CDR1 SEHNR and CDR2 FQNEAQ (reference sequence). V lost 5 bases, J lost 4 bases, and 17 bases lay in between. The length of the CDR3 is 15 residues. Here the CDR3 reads CASSGRPGAATEAFF. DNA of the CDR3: TGTGCCAGCAGCGGTCGACCAGGGGCGGCCACTGAAGCTTTCTTT.

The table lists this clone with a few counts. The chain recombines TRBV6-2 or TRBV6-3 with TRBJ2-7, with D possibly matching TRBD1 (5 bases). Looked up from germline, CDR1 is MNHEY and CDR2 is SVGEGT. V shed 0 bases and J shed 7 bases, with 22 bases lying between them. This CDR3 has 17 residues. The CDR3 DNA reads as TGTGCCAGCAGTTACTCGGCGACAGACCCCCTTGTGGGGGAGCAGTACTTC. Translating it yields CASSYSATDPLVGEQYF.

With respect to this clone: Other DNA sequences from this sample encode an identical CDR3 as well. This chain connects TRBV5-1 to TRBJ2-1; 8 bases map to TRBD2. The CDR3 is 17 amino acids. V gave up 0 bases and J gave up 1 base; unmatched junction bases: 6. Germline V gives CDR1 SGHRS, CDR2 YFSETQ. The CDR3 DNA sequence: TGCGCCAGCAGCTTGGGGAGCGGGGGACGATCCTACAATGAGCAGTTCTTC. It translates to CASSLGSGGRSYNEQFF. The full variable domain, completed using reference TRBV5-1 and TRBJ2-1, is KAGVTQTPRYLIKTRGQQVTLSCSPISGHRSVSWYQQTPGQGLQFLFEYFSETQRNKGNFPGRFSGRQFSNSRSEMNVSTLELGDSALYLCASSLGSGGRSYNEQFFGPGTRLTVL.

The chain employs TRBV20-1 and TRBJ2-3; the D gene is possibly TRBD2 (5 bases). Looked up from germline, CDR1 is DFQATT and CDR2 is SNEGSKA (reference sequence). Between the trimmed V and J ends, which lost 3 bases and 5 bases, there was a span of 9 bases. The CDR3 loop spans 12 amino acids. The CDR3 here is CSASTAGDTQYF. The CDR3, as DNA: TGCAGTGCTAGTACGGCGGGAGATACGCAGTATTTT.

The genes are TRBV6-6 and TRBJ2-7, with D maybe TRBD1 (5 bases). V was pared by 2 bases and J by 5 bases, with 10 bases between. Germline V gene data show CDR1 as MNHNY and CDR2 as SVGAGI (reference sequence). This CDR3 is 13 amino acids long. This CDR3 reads CASSYRQGHEQYF. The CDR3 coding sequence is TGTGCCAGCAGTTACAGGCAGGGCCACGAGCAGTACTTC.

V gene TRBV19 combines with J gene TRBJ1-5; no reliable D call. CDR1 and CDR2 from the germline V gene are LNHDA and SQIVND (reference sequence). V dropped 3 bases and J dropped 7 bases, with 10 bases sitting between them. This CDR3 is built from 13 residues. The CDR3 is CASSISWYQPQHF. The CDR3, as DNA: TGTGCCAGTAGTATTAGTTGGTACCAGCCCCAGCATTTT.

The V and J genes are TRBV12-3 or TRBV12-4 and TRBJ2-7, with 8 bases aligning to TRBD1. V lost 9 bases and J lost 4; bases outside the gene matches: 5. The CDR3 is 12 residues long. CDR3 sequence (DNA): TGTGCCAGTAAAGGACAGGGATACGAGCAGTACTTC. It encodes CASKGQGYEQYF.

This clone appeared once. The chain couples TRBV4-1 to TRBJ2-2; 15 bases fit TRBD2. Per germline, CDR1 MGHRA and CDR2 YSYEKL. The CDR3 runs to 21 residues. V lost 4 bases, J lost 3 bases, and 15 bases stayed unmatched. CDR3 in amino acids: CASSLETSGTSGGPYTGELFF. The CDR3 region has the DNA TGCGCCAGCAGCCTAGAGACGTCCGGGACTAGCGGGGGGCCGTACACCGGGGAGCTGTTTTTT.

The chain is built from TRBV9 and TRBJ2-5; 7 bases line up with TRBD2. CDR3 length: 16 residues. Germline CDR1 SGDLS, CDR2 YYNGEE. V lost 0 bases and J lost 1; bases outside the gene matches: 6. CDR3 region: CASSVGSSSGQETQYF. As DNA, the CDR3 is TGTGCCAGCAGCGTAGGGTCCTCTAGCGGCCAAGAGACCCAGTACTTC.

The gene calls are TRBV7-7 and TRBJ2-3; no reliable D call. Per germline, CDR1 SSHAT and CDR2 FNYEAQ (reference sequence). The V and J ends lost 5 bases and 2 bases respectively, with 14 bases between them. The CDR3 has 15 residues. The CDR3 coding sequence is TGTGCCAGCAGCCCCTCGGCTAGTCTCACAGATACGCAGTATTTT. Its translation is CASSPSASLTDTQYF.

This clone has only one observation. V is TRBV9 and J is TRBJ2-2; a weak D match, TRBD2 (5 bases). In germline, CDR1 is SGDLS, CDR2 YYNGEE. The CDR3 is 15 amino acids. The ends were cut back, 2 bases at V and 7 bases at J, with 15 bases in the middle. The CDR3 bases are TGTGCCAGCAGCGTCTCAGACCTAGCAGGCGGGGAGCTGTTTTTT. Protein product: CASSVSDLAGGELFF.

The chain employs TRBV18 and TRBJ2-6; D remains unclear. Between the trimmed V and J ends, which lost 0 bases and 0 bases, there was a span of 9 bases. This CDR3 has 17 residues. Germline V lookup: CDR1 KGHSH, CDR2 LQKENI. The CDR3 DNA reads TGTGCCAGCTCACCACCTTTTGGCAGCTCTGGGGCCAACGTCCTGACTTTC. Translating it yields CASSPPFGSSGANVLTF.

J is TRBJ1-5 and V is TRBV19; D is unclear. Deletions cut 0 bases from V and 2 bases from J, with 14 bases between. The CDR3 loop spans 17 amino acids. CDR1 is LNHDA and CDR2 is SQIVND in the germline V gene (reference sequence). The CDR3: CASSIDAGSQGNQPQHF. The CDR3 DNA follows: TGTGCCAGTAGTATAGATGCCGGGAGCCAGGGCAATCAGCCCCAGCATTTT.

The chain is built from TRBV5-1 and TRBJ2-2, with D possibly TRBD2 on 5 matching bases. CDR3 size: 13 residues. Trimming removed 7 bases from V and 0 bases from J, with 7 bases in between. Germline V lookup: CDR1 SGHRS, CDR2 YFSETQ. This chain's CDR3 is CASGGANTGELFF. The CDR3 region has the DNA TGCGCCAGCGGAGGAGCGAACACCGGGGAGCTGTTTTTT.

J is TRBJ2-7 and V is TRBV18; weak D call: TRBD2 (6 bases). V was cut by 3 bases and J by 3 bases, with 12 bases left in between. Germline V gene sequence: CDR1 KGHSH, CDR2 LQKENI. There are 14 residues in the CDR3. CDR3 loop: CASSPIADHYEQYF. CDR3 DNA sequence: TGTGCCAGCTCACCGATAGCGGACCACTACGAGCAGTACTTC.

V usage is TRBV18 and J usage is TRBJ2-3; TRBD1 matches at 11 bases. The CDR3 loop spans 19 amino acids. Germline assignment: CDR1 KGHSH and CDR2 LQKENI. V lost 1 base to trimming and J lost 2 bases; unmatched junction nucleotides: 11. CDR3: CASSPLPPGQGAPTDTQYF. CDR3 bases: TGTGCCAGCTCACCACTACCCCCTGGACAGGGGGCCCCCACAGATACGCAGTATTTT.